Shown below are 25 T cell receptor beta chains from a single sample sequenced in a study of CD8 T cells in ankylosing spondylitis. TCRdb fed the 5' RACE reads into MiXCR, producing one record per CDR3 protein. The repertoire holds around 300,000 distinct CDR3 sequences, with more than 9% as singletons. Sample: blood, either unsorted or a sorted T cell fraction (not recorded which). The origin of the receptors is a female donor with ankylosing spondylitis or in good health (not recorded which).

The genes are TRBV5-1 and TRBJ2-7; D uncertain. This CDR3 region has 12 residues. Germline V CDR1 and CDR2: SGHRS, YFSETQ. V gave up 3 bases and J gave up 4 bases, with 8 bases separating them. This chain's CDR3 is CASSSGDYEQYF. CDR3 sequence (DNA): TGCGCCAGCAGCTCTGGGGATTACGAGCAGTACTTC.

The chain uses TRBV18 and TRBJ2-4; no firm D call. Germline CDR1 reads KGHSH; CDR2 reads LQKENI. CDR3 size: 14 residues. V lost 3 bases and J lost 2, with 8 bases in between. DNA of the CDR3: TGTGCCAGCTCACCGGCAAACCCCAAAAACATTCAGTACTTC. It translates to CASSPANPKNIQYF. Complete variable domain (other parts from reference TRBV18 and TRBJ2-4): NAGVMQNPRHLVRRRGQEARLRCSPMKGHSHVYWYRQLPEEGLKFMVYLQKENIIDESGMPKERFSAEFPKEGPSILRIQQVVRGDSAAYFCASSPANPKNIQYFGAGTRLSVL.

This clonotype came up a few times. V is TRBV3-1 and J is TRBJ2-1, with 9 bases matching TRBD1. Germline CDR1 LGHDT, CDR2 YNNKEL (reference sequence). The CDR3 extends over 22 amino acids. J lost 0 bases, V lost 0 bases, and 18 bases had no gene match. The CDR3 sequence is CASSQDLGGGTGYEGSYNEQFF. The CDR3 DNA is TGTGCCAGCAGCCAAGATCTAGGGGGCGGGACAGGGTACGAGGGCTCCTACAATGAGCAGTTCTTC.

This clonotype has only a few counts. J is TRBJ1-2 and V is TRBV3-1, with a tentative D call TRBD1 (5 bases). The germline V gene has CDR1 LGHDT and CDR2 YNNKEL (reference sequence). The CDR3 covers 15 residues. V was clipped by 0 bases and J by 8 bases, with 16 bases between them. The CDR3 sequence is CASSQESTGELGYTF. The CDR3 nucleotides are TGTGCCAGCAGCCAAGAAAGCACAGGCGAACTGGGCTACACCTTC.

Many counts were recorded for this clonotype. V is TRBV29-1 and J is TRBJ2-1; D possibly matches TRBD1 or TRBD2 (5 bases each). Germline V lookup: CDR1 SQVTM, CDR2 ANQGSEA. The CDR3 runs to 15 residues. Trimming removed 1 base at V and 8 bases at J, with 18 bases between. CDR3 coding DNA: TGCAGCGTTGAAGGGGACCAACATGCTATGCATGAGCAGTTCTTC. Translation gives CSVEGDQHAMHEQFF.

The V gene is TRBV20-1, the J gene TRBJ2-1; D remains unclear. Trimming removed 2 bases from V and 8 bases from J, with 10 bases in between. This CDR3 comprises 12 residues. Germline CDR1 DFQATT, CDR2 SNEGSKA (reference sequence). CDR3 DNA sequence: TGCAGTGCTAGATTGGCACTCGATGAGCAGTTCTTC. As protein: CSARLALDEQFF.

In this sample, this clonotype turned up a few times. The chain is built from TRBV12-3 or TRBV12-4 and TRBJ1-5; TRBD1 matches 7 bases. The trim removed 8 bases at V and 4 bases at J, leaving 11 bases unmatched. This CDR3 has 15 amino acids. The DNA for the CDR3 is TGTGCCAGCGCCCGGGACAGCGGTGCAAATCAGCCCCAGCATTTT. This translates into CASARDSGANQPQHF.

At least ten counts were recorded for this clonotype. The V and J genes are TRBV7-2 and TRBJ1-1; D unresolved. This CDR3 comprises 13 residues. V was cut by 3 bases and J by 3 bases, with 8 bases left in between. CDR1 and CDR2 from the germline V gene are SGHTA and FQGNSA. The DNA for the CDR3 is TGTGCCAGCAGCTTCGAGGTGGACACTGAAGCTTTCTTT. Its translation is CASSFEVDTEAFF.

The chain has TRBV20-1 and TRBJ1-4; 11 bases map to TRBD1. V was clipped by 0 bases and J by 13 bases; unmatched bases: 10. The CDR3 runs to 15 residues. Germline CDR1 reads DFQATT; CDR2 reads SNEGSKA (reference sequence). CDR3 in amino acids: CSARDPGQGARGLFF. CDR3 DNA sequence: TGCAGTGCTAGAGATCCAGGACAGGGGGCGCGCGGACTGTTTTTT.

The V and J genes are TRBV30 and TRBJ1-4; TRBD1 is a possible D gene (5 bases). V lost 6 bases, J lost 5 bases, and 13 bases lay in between. This CDR3 is 13 amino acids long. Per the germline V gene, CDR1 is GTSNPN and CDR2 is SVGIG (reference sequence). The CDR3 sequence is CACSPGQNEKLFF. The CDR3 nucleotides read TGTGCCTGCTCCCCTGGACAAAATGAAAAACTGTTTTTT. Drawing the rest from reference TRBV30 and TRBJ1-4, the complete variable domain is SQTIHQWPATLVQPVGSPLSLECTVEGTSNPNLYWYRQAAGRGLQLLFYSVGIGQISSEVPQNLSASRPQDRQFILSSKKLLLSDSGFYLCACSPGQNEKLFFGSGTQLSVL.

In this sample, this clonotype turned up many times. This chain links TRBV5-1 with TRBJ1-2; D unclear. The CDR3 length is 12 residues. Trimming removed 1 base from V and 4 bases from J, with 5 bases in between. Germline CDR1 SGHRS, CDR2 YFSETQ. This CDR3 is CASSLTTYGYTF. The CDR3 bases are TGCGCCAGCAGCTTGACAACCTATGGCTACACCTTC.

This chain links TRBV9 with TRBJ1-5, with 10 bases matching TRBD1. Germline V gene data show CDR1 as SGDLS and CDR2 as YYNGEE. CDR3 length: 16 amino acids. J gave up 2 bases and V 4 bases, and 6 bases lay outside the gene matches. The DNA for the CDR3 is TGTGCCAGCAGCACAGGGACAGGGGCTGGCAATCAGCCCCAGCATTTT. Amino acid sequence: CASSTGTGAGNQPQHF.

This clonotype was seen repeatedly, ten times or more. The CDR3 is CSAREGRHTGTDTQYF. DNA of the CDR3: TGCAGTGCTAGAGAAGGGCGGCACACGGGCACAGATACGCAGTATTTT. The chain links TRBV20-1 to TRBJ2-3; D is undetermined. Trimming pared 0 bases from V and 1 base from J, leaving 14 bases between. Germline CDR1 is DFQATT and CDR2 is SNEGSKA (reference sequence). This CDR3 comprises 16 residues.

At least ten counts were recorded for this clonotype. V is TRBV11-2 and J is TRBJ2-3; no firm D call. Trimming shortened V by 2 bases and J by 4 bases, and 13 bases separated the two germline ends. The germline CDR1 and CDR2 sequences are SGHAT and FQNNGV. This CDR3 region has 15 residues. CDR3 nucleotides: TGTGCCAGCAGCTTAAGCGAGAAGGGTCCAGATACGCAGTATTTT. Its translation: CASSLSEKGPDTQYF. Full variable domain (remainder filled in from reference TRBV11-2 and TRBJ2-3): EAGVAQSPRYKIIEKRQSVAFWCNPISGHATLYWYQQILGQGPKLLIQFQNNGVVDDSQLPKDRFSAERLKGVDSTLKIQPAKLEDSAVYLCASSLSEKGPDTQYFGPGTRLTVL.

This clonotype was counted ten times or more. The V gene is TRBV5-6, the J gene TRBJ2-2, with TRBD2 identical over 14 bases. The trim removed 6 bases at V and 3 bases at J, leaving 4 bases unmatched. The germline V gene has CDR1 SGHDT and CDR2 YYEEEE. This CDR3 is built from 16 residues. The CDR3 region is CASTWGLAGDTGELFF. The CDR3 DNA reads TGTGCCAGCACCTGGGGACTAGCGGGAGACACCGGGGAGCTGTTTTTT.

This clonotype was detected many times. The V call is TRBV7-2, the J call TRBJ2-7; a weak D match, TRBD2 (7 bases). Germline V gives CDR1 SGHTA, CDR2 FQGNSA. With 3 bases removed from V and 4 bases from J, the gap between germline ends came to 16 bases. The CDR3 has 15 residues. The CDR3 DNA reads as TGTGCCAGCAGCTTGAGGGGGGGGTCCCCTTACGAGCAGTACTTC. As protein: CASSLRGGSPYEQYF.

This clonotype came up a few times. This sequence joins TRBV5-1 and TRBJ2-2; D is uncertain. From germline, CDR1 is SGHRS and CDR2 YFSETQ. V lost 0 bases to trimming and J lost 4 bases, with 7 bases between them. The CDR3 covers 14 residues. The CDR3 nucleotides read TGCGCCAGCAGCTTGGTGGTCTCCACCGGGGAGCTGTTTTTT. The encoded protein is CASSLVVSTGELFF.

This clonotype was recorded a few times. The chain recombines TRBV28 with TRBJ1-2; 8 bases agree with TRBD1. Germline CDR1 reads MDHEN; CDR2 reads SYDVKM. The CDR3 has 19 amino acids. V gave up 2 bases and J gave up 5 bases; unmatched junction bases: 19. CDR3 DNA sequence: TGTGCCAGCAGTTTAAGCAGGGGGCGAACCCTGCCGGCTGATTATGGCTACACCTTC. This sequence encodes CASSLSRGRTLPADYGYTF.

At least ten counts were recorded for this clonotype. The V call is TRBV4-2, the J call TRBJ2-2; TRBD2 agrees at 7 bases. CDR1 and CDR2 from the germline V gene are LGHNA and YNFKEQ. V lost 1 base, J lost 7 bases, and 6 bases stayed unmatched. This CDR3 contains 15 residues. DNA of the CDR3: TGTGCCAGCAGCCAAGTAGCGGGTCTGGGCGGGGAGCTGTTTTTT. Translated: CASSQVAGLGGELFF.

In this sample, this clonotype turned up many times. V gene TRBV27 combines with J gene TRBJ2-2, with TRBD2 matching 7 bases. Trimming took 11 bases from V and 6 from J; bases not matched to a gene: 9. Per the germline V gene, CDR1 is MNHEY and CDR2 is SMNVEV (reference sequence). This CDR3 contains 13 residues. The CDR3 DNA follows: TGTGCCTCCTTCGGGCGGGAGTCCGGGGAGCTGTTTTTT. It specifies CASFGRESGELFF.

At least ten counts were recorded for this clonotype. The chain recombines TRBV28 with TRBJ1-5, with a tentative D call TRBD1 (6 bases). V dropped 2 bases and J dropped 5 bases, with 10 bases sitting between them. Germline V gene sequence: CDR1 MDHEN, CDR2 SYDVKM. The CDR3 spans 14 residues. For the CDR3, the DNA is TGTGCCAGCAGTTTAGGGACAAGGCATCAGCCCCAGCATTTT. Protein product: CASSLGTRHQPQHF.

The rearrangement links TRBV7-2 to TRBJ2-7, with 11 nucleotides matching TRBD2. Germline V gives CDR1 SGHTA, CDR2 FQGNSA. The CDR3 is 16 amino acids. The V segment lost 6 bases and the J segment 0 bases; nucleotides outside the gene matches: 7. CDR3 amino acids: CASSFTTSGSSYEQYF. For the CDR3, the DNA is TGTGCCAGCAGTTTTACTACTAGCGGGAGCTCCTACGAGCAGTACTTC. Together with reference TRBV7-2 and TRBJ2-7, the CDR3 gives the full variable domain: GAGVSQSPSNKVTEKGKDVELRCDPISGHTALYWYRQSLGQGLEFLIYFQGNSAPDKSGLPSDRFSAERTGGSVSTLTIQRTQQEDSAVYLCASSFTTSGSSYEQYFGPGTRLTVT.

This clonotype has at least ten counts. This chain uses TRBV20-1 with TRBJ2-3, with D perhaps matching TRBD2 (6 bases). V shed 7 bases and J shed 4 bases, with 18 bases lying between them. CDR1 and CDR2 (germline): DFQATT, SNEGSKA (reference sequence). This CDR3 is built from 14 residues. CDR3 in amino acids: CSVYYTGSPDTQYF. As DNA, the CDR3 is TGCAGTGTGTATTACACCGGGAGTCCAGATACGCAGTATTTT.

The chain uses TRBV5-1 and TRBJ1-1; D gene uncertain. V gave up 0 bases and J gave up 0 bases, with 6 bases separating them. Germline V gene sequence: CDR1 SGHRS, CDR2 YFSETQ. The CDR3 runs to 14 residues. CDR3 coding DNA: TGCGCCAGCAGCTTGGAACCGTTGAACACTGAAGCTTTCTTT. The encoded protein is CASSLEPLNTEAFF.

Many counts were recorded for this clonotype. The V gene is TRBV10-3, the J gene TRBJ1-2, with D uncertain. This CDR3 has 12 amino acids. V lost 7 bases, J lost 6 bases, and 12 bases lay in between. Looked up from germline, CDR1 is ENHRY and CDR2 is SYGVKD. The CDR3 loop reads CAIMRAAHGYTF. The DNA of the CDR3 is TGTGCCATCATGAGAGCAGCGCATGGCTACACCTTC.